This entry concerns a single T cell receptor (beta chain). Its target is not known. Losses at the gene ends were 2 bases for V and 7 bases for J; bases not matched to a gene: 9. The CDR3 contains 16 residues. Germline assignment: CDR1 SGDLS and CDR2 YYNGEE. TCRdb redid the calling of the PCR reads with MiXCR, one entry per CDR3 protein. The table lists approximately 550,000 distinct CDR3 sequences, about 22% of them singletons. These data are taken from a study of molecular identifiers for immune sequencing clone quantification. Researchers sorted naive CD8 T cells as cells that were CD8+CD4-CCR7+CD45RA+. Study results and limitations: Clones above 20 RNA copies contained over 98% of effector molecules and under 1% of naive molecules.

The sequenced material came from naive CD8+ T cells from blood, with Jurkat cell RNA spiked in. The subset was: FACS-sorted CD8+CD4-CCR7+CD45RA+ naive T cells. This chain links TRBV9 with TRBJ1-2; 12 positions agree with TRBD1. The receptor's source is a human donor in good health. Some libraries in this study had Jurkat cell RNA spiked in. The CDR3 loop is CASSVFGGTGGSGYTF. The CDR3 DNA sequence: TGTGCCAGCAGCGTTTTCGGAGGGACAGGGGGCTCTGGCTACACCTTC.